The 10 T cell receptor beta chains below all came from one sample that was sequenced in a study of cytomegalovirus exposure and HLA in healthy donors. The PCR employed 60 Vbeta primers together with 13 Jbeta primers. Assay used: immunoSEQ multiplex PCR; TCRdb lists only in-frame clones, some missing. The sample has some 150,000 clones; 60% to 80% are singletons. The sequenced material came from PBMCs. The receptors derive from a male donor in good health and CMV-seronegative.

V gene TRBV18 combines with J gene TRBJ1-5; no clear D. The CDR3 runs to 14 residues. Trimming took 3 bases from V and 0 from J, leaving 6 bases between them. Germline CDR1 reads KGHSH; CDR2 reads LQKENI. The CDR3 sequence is CASSPGSSNQPQHF. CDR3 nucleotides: TGTGCCAGCTCACCTGGGAGTAGCAATCAGCCCCAGCATTTT.

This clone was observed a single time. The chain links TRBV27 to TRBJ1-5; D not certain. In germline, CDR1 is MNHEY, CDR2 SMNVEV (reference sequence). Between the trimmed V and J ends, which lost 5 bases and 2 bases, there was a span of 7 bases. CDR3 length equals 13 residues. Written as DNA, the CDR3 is TGTGCCAGCAGTAGAGTAGGCAATCAGCCCCAGCATTTT. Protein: CASSRVGNQPQHF.

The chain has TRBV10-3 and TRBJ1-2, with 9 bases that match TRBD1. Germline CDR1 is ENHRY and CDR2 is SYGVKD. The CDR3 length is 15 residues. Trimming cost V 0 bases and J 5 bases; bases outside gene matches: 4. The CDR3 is CAISESQGASYGYTF. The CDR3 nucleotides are TGTGCCATCAGTGAGTCACAGGGGGCGTCGTATGGCTACACCTTC.

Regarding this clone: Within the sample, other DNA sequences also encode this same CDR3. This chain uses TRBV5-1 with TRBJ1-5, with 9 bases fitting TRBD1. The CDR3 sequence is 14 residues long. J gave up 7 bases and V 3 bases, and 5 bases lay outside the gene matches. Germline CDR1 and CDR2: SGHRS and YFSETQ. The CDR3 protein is CASSWGQGDQPQHF. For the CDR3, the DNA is TGCGCCAGCAGCTGGGGACAGGGAGACCAGCCCCAGCATTTT.

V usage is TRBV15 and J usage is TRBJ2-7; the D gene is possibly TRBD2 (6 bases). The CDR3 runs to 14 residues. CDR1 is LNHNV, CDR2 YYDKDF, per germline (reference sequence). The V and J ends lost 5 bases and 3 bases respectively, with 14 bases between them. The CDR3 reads CATSDGGSYYEQYF. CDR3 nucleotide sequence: TGTGCCACCAGCGACGGAGGGTCATACTACGAGCAGTACTTC.

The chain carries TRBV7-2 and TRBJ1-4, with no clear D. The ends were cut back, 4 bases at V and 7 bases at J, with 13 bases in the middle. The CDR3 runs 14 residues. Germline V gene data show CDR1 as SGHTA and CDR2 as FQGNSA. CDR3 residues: CASSSDYGTEKLFF. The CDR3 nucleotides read TGTGCCAGCAGCTCAGACTACGGCACTGAAAAACTGTTTTTT.

The CDR3 DNA reads TGTGCCAGCAGCTTAGGGGCAGGGAAAGATGCAACTAATGAAAAACTGTTTTTT. It yields the protein CASSLGAGKDATNEKLFF. This rearrangement joins TRBV11-2 to TRBJ1-4; TRBD1 is a possible D gene (5 bases). Trimming cost V 1 base and J 0 bases, with 15 bases left between them. The V gene's germline CDR1 is SGHAT and CDR2 FQNNGV. CDR3 length: 18 residues.

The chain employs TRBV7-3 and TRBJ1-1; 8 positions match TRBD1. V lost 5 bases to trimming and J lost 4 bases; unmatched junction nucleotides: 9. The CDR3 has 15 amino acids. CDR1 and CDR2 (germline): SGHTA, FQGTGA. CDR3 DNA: TGTGCCAGCAGCCCGACGGACAGGGTAGGCACTGAAGCTTTCTTT. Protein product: CASSPTDRVGTEAFF.

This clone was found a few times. The CDR3 bases are TGTGCCAGCAGCGGACAGGGGGAGACCCAGTACTTC. Residues: CASSGQGETQYF. This sequence joins TRBV2 and TRBJ2-5, with 9 bases aligning to TRBD1. This CDR3 contains 12 residues. The germline CDR1 and CDR2 sequences are SNHLY and FYNNEI. V lost 6 bases and J lost 5; bases outside the gene matches: 1.

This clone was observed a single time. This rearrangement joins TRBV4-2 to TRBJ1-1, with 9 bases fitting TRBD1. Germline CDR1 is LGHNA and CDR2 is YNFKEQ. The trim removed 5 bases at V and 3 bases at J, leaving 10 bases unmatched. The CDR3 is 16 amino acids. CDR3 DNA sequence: TGTGCCAGCAGCGCCCTGGGGGACAGGGTGGACACTGAAGCTTTCTTT. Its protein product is CASSALGDRVDTEAFF.